In this sample, the clone carrying this T cell receptor (beta chain) turned up a few times. Its antigen is currently unknown. Libraries of TCR beta came from iRepertoire HTBI primers plus Arm-PCR of CDR3 regions. Authors' processing steps: Samples revealed 60 to 70 TRBV and roughly 15 TRBJ segments. TCRdb processed the multiplex PCR reads anew with MiXCR; each CDR3 protein has one entry. Here the V and J calls rest on TCRdb's processing, not on the authors' analysis. In the table there are 550,000 to 700,000 distinct CDR3 sequences, 16% of which are singletons. The sample is drawn from a study of regulatory T cells in long-lasting Graves disease. Study-wide results and caveats: Peripheral blood, not thyroid tissue, was the sole material studied.

Per germline, CDR1 SGHAT and CDR2 FQNNGV. V was clipped by 1 base and J by 7 bases; unmatched bases: 11. This CDR3 has 17 residues. Time point defined: newly diagnosed GD, antithyroid drugs for less than 3 months. The TCR library was prepared using RNA isolated from PBMCs. The sample also formed part of further work on T cells in Graves' hyperthyroidism and ophthalmopathy. That work states: Clinical symptoms, serum thyroxine and TRAb, thyroid ultrasound and orbital computed tomography were used for the diagnoses.

This clonotype originated in a man between 18 and 35 years old with Graves disease. This material consisted of peripheral blood mononuclear cells (PBMCs), taken at new diagnosis, from a patient treated with antithyroid drugs. The rearrangement links TRBV11-2 to TRBJ2-2; TRBD2 aligns across 8 bases. The CDR3 DNA reads as TGTGCCAGCAGCTTAGGCCCCTCGCGGGAGGTCCTCGGGGAGCTGTTTTTT. Residues: CASSLGPSREVLGELFF.